The 17 T cell receptor beta chains below were found in one sample sequenced in a study of CXCR3-negative and CXCR3-positive naive CD8 T cells. The study's findings and limits: Comparison of naive cells showed more hydrophobic TRB CDR3s in CXCR3-positive than in CXCR3-negative naive cells.

No cognate antigen is known for these TCRs. cDNA libraries for TRB were generated by 5' RACE incorporating UMI labels. With the 5' RACE reads reprocessed, TCRdb shows one record per CDR3 protein and no DNA. The sample totals tens of thousands of distinct CDR3 sequences. What was sequenced was naive CXCR3+ CD8+ T cells from blood. Subset described: CD45RO-CCR7+CD27+CD95- naive CD8+ T cells expressing CXCR3 (TNR3+). The receptors stem from a human donor in good health. Some clones in this sample may be carry-over from other donors' samples.

This rearrangement joins TRBV7-8 to TRBJ2-7; the TRBD1 assignment by TCRdb is unverifiable without DNA. The CDR3 runs 15 residues. Germline V gene sequence: CDR1 SGHVS, CDR2 FQNEAQ. The CDR3 here is CASSSVQGSSYEQYF.

This chain uses TRBV20-1 with TRBJ1-1; TCRdb's D call, TRBD1, is unchecked because there is no DNA. CDR1 DFQATT and CDR2 SNEGSKA come from the germline V gene (reference sequence). The CDR3 is made up of 15 amino acids. The CDR3 reads CSARGMTGDGTEAFF.

The V and J genes are TRBV29-1 and TRBJ2-2; with no DNA, the TCRdb D assignment of TRBD1 cannot be verified. The CDR3 has 14 residues. The germline CDR1 and CDR2 sequences are SQVTM and ANQGSEA. The CDR3 loop reads CSVTGIDNAGELFF.

The chain has TRBV7-2 and TRBJ2-4. Per germline, CDR1 SGHTA and CDR2 FQGNSA. The CDR3 loop spans 14 amino acids. CDR3 region: CASSLALVFGIQYF.

The CDR3: CAIPPDSGDFYNEQFF. V usage is TRBV7-9 and J usage is TRBJ2-1; TCRdb returns TRBD2, unconfirmable since there is no DNA. CDR1 is SEHNR and CDR2 is FQNEAQ in the germline V gene (reference sequence). The CDR3 spans 16 residues.

The chain recombines TRBV7-6 with TRBJ1-1; absent DNA, TCRdb's TRBD1 call cannot be checked. The length of the CDR3 is 14 residues. Germline V gene data show CDR1 as SGHVS and CDR2 as FNYEAQ. CDR3: CASSPGQMNTEAFF.

The V and J genes are TRBV29-1 and TRBJ2-7. Germline values: CDR1 SQVTM, CDR2 ANQGSEA. The length of the CDR3 is 12 residues. The CDR3 is CSVVTGPNEQYF.

The V and J genes are TRBV28 and TRBJ2-5. The CDR3 is made up of 13 amino acids. Germline values: CDR1 MDHEN, CDR2 SYDVKM. The CDR3 loop is CASSLADGETQYF.

The V gene is TRBV12-3 or TRBV12-4, the J gene TRBJ2-3; TCRdb returns TRBD1, unconfirmable since there is no DNA. The length of the CDR3 is 14 residues. The CDR3 sequence: CATTSRDTTDTQYF.

The chain combines TRBV9 with TRBJ2-1; TCRdb reports TRBD2, a call that lacks DNA to check it against. Germline V gene sequence: CDR1 SGDLS, CDR2 YYNGEE. The CDR3 runs to 15 residues. The CDR3 loop reads CASSVGAAGYNEQFF.

The V call is TRBV11-2, the J call TRBJ1-5. This CDR3 is 14 amino acids long. Per germline, CDR1 SGHAT and CDR2 FQNNGV. CDR3 amino acids: CASSLAGPNQPQHF.

The chain links TRBV5-1 to TRBJ2-3; TCRdb proposes TRBD2, but this gene call is untestable without DNA. The germline V gene has CDR1 SGHRS and CDR2 YFSETQ. The CDR3 consists of 15 residues. The CDR3 sequence is CASSFQRESPDTQYF.

The chain's CDR3 is CASSEITSARETQYF. The V and J genes are TRBV4-1 and TRBJ2-5; TCRdb designates TRBD2, a call that cannot be tested without DNA. CDR3 length equals 15 residues. Germline lookup yields CDR1 MGHRA and CDR2 YSYEKL.

The V gene is TRBV20-1, the J gene TRBJ2-1; TCRdb names TRBD2, which stays unverified in the absence of DNA. The CDR3 spans 16 residues. Germline V gives CDR1 DFQATT, CDR2 SNEGSKA (reference sequence). CDR3 in amino acids: CSAQGAGGKVYNEQFF.

This chain joins TRBV12-3 or TRBV12-4 and TRBJ2-5. The CDR3 is 11 residues long. The CDR3 here is CASWDQETQYF.

The chain uses TRBV29-1 and TRBJ1-4; TCRdb names TRBD1, which stays unverified in the absence of DNA. The CDR3 has 14 amino acids. Germline V gene lookup returns CDR1 SQVTM and CDR2 ANQGSEA. Here the CDR3 reads CSVEGQGVHEKLFF.

The gene calls are TRBV11-3 and TRBJ2-7. In germline, CDR1 is SGHNT, CDR2 YENEEA. CDR3 length: 11 residues. CDR3 amino acids: CASSLGSWQYF.